Sequencing of this T cell receptor (beta chain) was carried out in a study of radiation and T cells in renal cell carcinoma. Germline lookup yields CDR1 ENHRY and CDR2 SYGVKD. Trimming left V 6 bases short and J 10 bases short, with 16 bases between. The length of the CDR3 is 13 residues. The method was immunoSEQ multiplex PCR; TCRdb's version includes in-frame clones alone and lacks a portion of them. Of approximately 86,000 clones in the sample, 85% are singletons; the top ten hold 9.4%. Time point denoted: blood 4 weeks post-SBRT, at nephrectomy. Indicated treatment: 15 Gy SBRT to primary tumor, nephrectomy 4 weeks later.

Sample: blood, taken from a patient whose treatment included radiotherapy and nephrectomy. The chain combines TRBV10-3 with TRBJ2-1; D ambiguous. The sequence came from a man in his fifties or sixties with renal cell carcinoma. The CDR3 bases are TGTGCCATCAGGAGCGCGTCCCTCGGGGAGCAGTTCTTC. Its translation: CAIRSASLGEQFF.